This entry lists 30 T cell receptor beta chains sequenced from one sample in a study of T cell changes during pregnancy in multiple sclerosis. Only in-frame clones appear in the TCRdb table, and some are missing; sequencing was by immunoSEQ multiplex PCR. There are several thousand clones in the sample; 87% occur only once, and 5.2% lies in the top ten. Sequencing used CD8+ T cells from peripheral blood mononuclear cells, obtained in the first trimester of pregnancy. These TCRs come from a female donor in good health, enrolled as a control in a pregnancy study.

This clone is medium-sized in the sample. The chain employs TRBV29-1 and TRBJ2-5, with D perhaps matching TRBD2 (6 bases). Germline CDR1 is SQVTM and CDR2 is ANQGSEA. The CDR3 length is 11 residues. Deletions cut 7 bases from V and 2 bases from J, with 8 bases between. The CDR3 reads CSGLEQETQYF. CDR3 sequence (DNA): TGCAGCGGACTAGAGCAAGAGACCCAGTACTTC.

The CDR3 bases are TGCGCCAGCAGTTCTAGCGGGGGGATCACCGGGGAGCTGTTTTTT. Translation gives CASSSSGGITGELFF. The chain joins TRBV5-1 to TRBJ2-2, with 11 bases matching TRBD2. Germline assignment: CDR1 SGHRS and CDR2 YFSETQ. CDR3 length equals 15 residues. V was pared by 5 bases and J by 4 bases, with 4 bases of the junction left unmatched.

The V call is TRBV19, the J call TRBJ1-2, with 9 bases lining up with TRBD1. The CDR3 length is 14 residues. J was trimmed by 3 bases and V by 3 bases; bases with no gene match: 2. Germline V lookup: CDR1 LNHDA, CDR2 SQIVND (reference sequence). The CDR3 sequence is CASSMGQGYYGYTF. The DNA of the CDR3 is TGTGCCAGTAGTATGGGACAGGGTTACTATGGCTACACCTTC.

The genes are TRBV6-6 and TRBJ2-3; 7 bases align to TRBD2. Per germline, CDR1 MNHNY and CDR2 SVGAGI (reference sequence). The CDR3 runs to 14 residues. V was pared by 4 bases and J by 0 bases, with 1 base of the junction left unmatched. The CDR3 sequence: CASSFSGSTDTQYF. The CDR3 DNA reads as TGTGCCAGCAGTTTTAGCGGGAGCACAGATACGCAGTATTTT.

The V and J genes are TRBV28 and TRBJ1-1; 8 positions agree with TRBD1. Germline lookup yields CDR1 MDHEN and CDR2 SYDVKM. This CDR3 region has 14 residues. The trim removed 5 bases at V and 1 base at J, leaving 3 bases unmatched. Written as DNA, the CDR3 is TGTGCCAGCAGTCCGGGACAGGAGAACACTGAAGCTTTCTTT. This translates into CASSPGQENTEAFF.

This clone was counted between two and nine times. The rearrangement uses TRBV4-3 and TRBJ2-1; TRBD1 aligns across 12 bases. V was pared by 0 bases and J by 10 bases, with 7 bases of the junction left unmatched. In germline, CDR1 is LGHNA, CDR2 YSLEER. This CDR3 comprises 16 residues. The CDR3 is CASSQDGTGGVGEQFF. CDR3 bases: TGCGCCAGCAGCCAAGACGGGACAGGGGGCGTCGGGGAGCAGTTCTTC.

The chain has TRBV6-4 and TRBJ2-5; TRBD2 matches at 8 bases. V trimming: 0 bases; J trimming: 3 bases; junction bases outside the gene matches: 6. Germline V CDR1 and CDR2: MRHNA, SNTAGT. The CDR3 extends over 16 amino acids. CDR3 region: CASSDSAGGGKETQYF. The DNA of the CDR3 is TGTGCCAGCAGTGACTCCGCCGGGGGGGGTAAAGAGACCCAGTACTTC.

The CDR3 DNA follows: TGTGCCAGCAGTGGATTCGGGACAGAAAATGAGCAGTTCTTC. Translation: CASSGFGTENEQFF. V usage is TRBV6-1 and J usage is TRBJ2-1; TRBD1 matches 7 bases. The CDR3 is made up of 14 amino acids. CDR1 and CDR2 (germline): MNHNS, SASEGT. Trimming removed 4 bases from V and 7 bases from J; junction bases left unmatched: 7.

This sequence joins TRBV28 and TRBJ2-1; 7 bases are shared with TRBD2. Germline loops: CDR1 MDHEN, CDR2 SYDVKM. With V trimmed by 4 bases and J by 6 bases, 3 bases remained unmatched. This CDR3 has 13 residues. CDR3 in amino acids: CASSWGGGNEQFF. The CDR3 DNA reads as TGTGCCAGCAGTTGGGGGGGTGGCAATGAGCAGTTCTTC.

The CDR3 nucleotides are TGCGCCAGCAGAACAGACAGGGGTTCCACAGATACGCAGTATTTT. This codes for CASRTDRGSTDTQYF. V gene TRBV5-1 combines with J gene TRBJ2-3, with 8 bases identical to TRBD1. The CDR3 sequence is 15 residues long. Germline CDR1 is SGHRS and CDR2 is YFSETQ. Trimming at V came to 5 bases and at J to 2 bases, leaving 7 bases not matched to a gene.

V usage is TRBV7-8 and J usage is TRBJ1-1; D is perhaps TRBD1 (6 bases). The CDR3 is made up of 13 amino acids. V was cut by 5 bases and J by 4 bases, with 11 bases left in between. The V gene's germline CDR1 is SGHVS and CDR2 FQNEAQ. The CDR3 DNA reads TGTGCCAGCAGCACCGGGACACTCACTGAAGCTTTCTTT. Residues: CASSTGTLTEAFF.

The V and J genes are TRBV11-3 and TRBJ2-2; D not certain. The CDR3 is 14 amino acids. Trimming took 2 bases from V and 7 from J, leaving 11 bases between them. Per germline, CDR1 SGHNT and CDR2 YENEEA. The CDR3 is CASSLNPLGGELFF. The CDR3 bases are TGTGCCAGCAGCTTAAACCCCCTAGGCGGGGAGCTGTTTTTT.

The chain employs TRBV15 and TRBJ2-2, with TRBD2 matching over 9 bases. Germline CDR1 LNHNV, CDR2 YYDKDF (reference sequence). The V segment lost 9 bases and the J segment 0 bases; nucleotides outside the gene matches: 8. The CDR3 spans 16 residues. CDR3 coding DNA: TGTGCCACGTTAGCGGGAGAAGCCCCGAACACCGGGGAGCTGTTTTTT. Protein sequence: CATLAGEAPNTGELFF.

For the CDR3, the DNA is TGTGCCAGCAGCCAGCAGGGTGGAGCCCAGCATTTT. This gives the protein CASSQQGGAQHF. The V and J genes are TRBV4-2 and TRBJ1-5; TRBD1 might be the D (5 bases). Per germline, CDR1 LGHNA and CDR2 YNFKEQ. The CDR3 runs to 12 residues. Between the trimmed V and J ends, which lost 3 bases and 11 bases, there was a span of 11 bases.

The V gene is TRBV19, the J gene TRBJ2-6, with D possibly being TRBD1 (5 bases). Trimming cost V 2 bases and J 0 bases, with 8 bases left between them. Germline-derived CDR1 and CDR2 are LNHDA and SQIVND (reference sequence). The CDR3 consists of 16 residues. The CDR3 here is CASSIRTPSGANVLTF. The CDR3 DNA follows: TGTGCCAGTAGTATAAGGACACCCTCTGGGGCCAACGTCCTGACTTTC.

The chain carries TRBV2 and TRBJ2-5, with 7 positions matching TRBD2. V gave up 5 bases and J gave up 2 bases; unmatched junction bases: 5. Germline V gene sequence: CDR1 SNHLY, CDR2 FYNNEI. The CDR3 length is 14 residues. The CDR3 loop is CASSPPGLQETQYF. The CDR3 region has the DNA TGTGCCAGCAGTCCCCCGGGACTACAAGAGACCCAGTACTTC. The variable domain in full, completed from reference TRBV2 and TRBJ2-5, reads EPEVTQTPSHQVTQMGQEVILRCVPISNHLYFYWYRQILGQKVEFLVSFYNNEISEKSEIFDDQFSVERPDGSNFTLKIRSTKLEDSAMYFCASSPPGLQETQYFGPGTRLLVL.

The gene calls are TRBV6-6 and TRBJ1-5, with TRBD1 matching 9 bases. This CDR3 is 14 amino acids long. Germline V gene data show CDR1 as MNHNY and CDR2 as SVGAGI (reference sequence). The V gene end was trimmed by 8 bases and the J gene end by 6 bases; junction bases not matched to a gene: 8. The CDR3: CASQRTGEIQPQHF. The CDR3 bases are TGTGCCAGCCAAAGGACAGGGGAGATTCAGCCCCAGCATTTT.

The rearrangement links TRBV27 to TRBJ2-1; no firm D call. This CDR3 spans 14 amino acids. Germline V gives CDR1 MNHEY, CDR2 SMNVEV (reference sequence). Trimming cost V 8 bases and J 5 bases, with 16 bases left between them. In DNA, the CDR3 is TGTGCCAGCGCCTTGCGTGACAACAACAATGAGCAGTTCTTC. This encodes CASALRDNNNEQFF.

This chain links TRBV6-1 with TRBJ1-1; perhaps TRBD1 as D (5 bases). The CDR3 is 13 residues long. The V gene lost 7 bases and the J gene lost 7 bases, with 16 bases spanning the gap. The V gene's germline CDR1 is MNHNS and CDR2 SASEGT. The CDR3 bases are TGTGCCAGCACCCCCCTCGGGGACTTTGAAGCTTTCTTT. It translates to CASTPLGDFEAFF.

As regards this clone: The sample has other DNA sequences that encode this CDR3 too. The chain is built from TRBV6-4 and TRBJ2-2; maybe TRBD1 (5 bases). Trimming took 4 bases from V and 2 from J, leaving 5 bases between them. Germline CDR1 reads MRHNA; CDR2 reads SNTAGT. The CDR3 is 13 residues long. The CDR3 region has the DNA TGTGCCAGCAGTGGGACAAACACCGGGGAGCTGTTTTTT. Residues: CASSGTNTGELFF.

V gene TRBV28 combines with J gene TRBJ2-3; TRBD2 matches 9 bases. Germline CDR1 and CDR2: MDHEN and SYDVKM. J lost 2 bases, V lost 7 bases, and 10 bases had no gene match. The CDR3 extends over 16 amino acids. CDR3 nucleotides: TGTGCCAGCATCCAGGATCCTAGCGGGACCACAGATACGCAGTATTTT. Translation gives CASIQDPSGTTDTQYF.

This chain uses TRBV18 with TRBJ2-1, with 7 bases aligning to TRBD1. This CDR3 has 16 residues. J lost 0 bases, V lost 0 bases, and 2 bases had no gene match. Germline V gene data show CDR1 as KGHSH and CDR2 as LQKENI. CDR3 protein: CASSPPGGVSYNEQFF. The DNA of the CDR3 is TGTGCCAGCTCACCACCAGGGGGCGTCTCCTACAATGAGCAGTTCTTC.

The rearrangement uses TRBV9 and TRBJ2-1; TRBD2 agrees at 7 bases. This CDR3 comprises 17 residues. The germline CDR1 and CDR2 sequences are SGDLS and YYNGEE. Losses at the gene ends were 0 bases for V and 2 bases for J; bases not matched to a gene: 8. The CDR3 sequence: CASSVGGTSAAYNEQFF. The DNA for the CDR3 is TGTGCCAGCAGCGTAGGAGGAACTAGCGCCGCCTACAATGAGCAGTTCTTC. The variable domain in full, completed from reference TRBV9 and TRBJ2-1, reads DSGVTQTPKHLITATGQRVTLRCSPRSGDLSVYWYQQSLDQGLQFLIQYYNGEERAKGNILERFSAQQFPDLHSELNLSSLELGDSALYFCASSVGGTSAAYNEQFFGPGTRLTVL.

This clone was found once. The chain joins TRBV7-2 to TRBJ1-2, with D maybe TRBD1 (5 bases). This CDR3 has 12 amino acids. V lost 1 base and J lost 8, with 8 bases in between. Germline-derived CDR1 and CDR2 are SGHTA and FQGNSA. The CDR3 loop is CASSLGGEGYTF. CDR3 sequence (DNA): TGTGCCAGCAGCTTAGGGGGGGAAGGCTACACCTTC.

The chain links TRBV4-2 to TRBJ2-1; TRBD2 aligns across 11 bases. V lost 3 bases to trimming and J lost 6 bases; unmatched junction nucleotides: 7. The CDR3 has 16 residues. Germline V gene data show CDR1 as LGHNA and CDR2 as YNFKEQ. The CDR3 protein is CASSQNEGTSGNEQFF. The DNA for the CDR3 is TGTGCCAGCAGCCAGAACGAAGGGACTAGCGGCAATGAGCAGTTCTTC.

CDR3 residues: CASSFSGQGVDTQYF. The DNA for the CDR3 is TGTGCCAGCAGCTTCTCGGGACAGGGGGTAGATACGCAGTATTTT. This chain joins TRBV11-2 and TRBJ2-3, with TRBD1 matching 11 bases. Germline assignment: CDR1 SGHAT and CDR2 FQNNGV. J gave up 5 bases and V 3 bases, and 4 bases lay outside the gene matches. This CDR3 comprises 15 residues.

This chain joins TRBV7-2 and TRBJ2-1; 8 nucleotides match TRBD2. V trimming: 2 bases; J trimming: 7 bases; junction bases outside the gene matches: 7. The CDR3 runs 15 residues. Germline V CDR1 and CDR2: SGHTA, FQGNSA. CDR3 in DNA: TGTGCCAGCAGCTTAATCGGACTAGCAGGAAATGAGCAGTTCTTC. Translating it yields CASSLIGLAGNEQFF.

The chain employs TRBV19 and TRBJ1-5; 7 bases agree with TRBD1. The trim removed 5 bases at V and 0 bases at J, leaving 4 bases unmatched. Looked up from germline, CDR1 is LNHDA and CDR2 is SQIVND (reference sequence). The CDR3 covers 15 residues. The CDR3 nucleotides read TGTGCCAGTAGTGAGGGGACAGCTAGCAATCAGCCCCAGCATTTT. It translates to CASSEGTASNQPQHF.

The rearrangement joins TRBV7-9 to TRBJ1-1, with D maybe TRBD1 (5 bases). With 6 bases removed from V and 7 bases from J, the gap between germline ends came to 18 bases. Germline V CDR1 and CDR2: SEHNR, FQNEAQ (reference sequence). The CDR3 spans 14 residues. For the CDR3, the DNA is TGTGCCAGCAGATTGGAGGGCGGAGGGGATGAAGCTTTCTTT. It is translated as CASRLEGGGDEAFF.

V and J are TRBV5-5 and TRBJ2-1, with 9 bases identical to TRBD1. With V trimmed by 2 bases and J by 5 bases, 11 bases remained unmatched. The CDR3 loop spans 17 amino acids. The V gene's germline CDR1 is SGHKS and CDR2 YYEKEE (reference sequence). The CDR3 loop reads CASSLTGGIEGHNEQFF. CDR3 DNA sequence: TGTGCCAGCAGCTTAACAGGGGGCATTGAAGGACACAATGAGCAGTTCTTC.